This T cell receptor (beta chain) was retrieved from a study of blood T cell repertoires in COVID-19. Study-wide background: Material from acute and convalescent COVID-19 was sourced from the United States, Italy and Spain.

In the source study's methods: It was from reference gene primer amplification that nucleated cell counts were estimated. Here immunoSEQ multiplex PCR was the method, and the copy in TCRdb shows in-frame clones only, minus some. V and J calls plus clone size are reproduced from that table; the DNA served to infer D and trimming. The data show a few hundred thousand clones, 80% to 90% seen once. The study assigned cohorts using participant-reported clinical history. Each exposed participant met a COVID-19 case in the 2 weeks preceding study entry. Sample: PBMCs or T cells enriched from blood (not recorded which). This clonotype was obtained from a woman aged 40 to 55 who had been exposed to COVID-19.

CDR3 nucleotides: TGTGCCAGCAGCTACTCAGGGGTCCAGCCCCAGCATTTT. Residues: CASSYSGVQPQHF. The rearrangement uses TRBV7-2 and TRBJ1-5; D is perhaps TRBD1 (6 bases). V was shortened by 4 bases and J by 7 bases, with 11 bases between the two germline ends. The CDR3 is made up of 13 amino acids. Looked up from germline, CDR1 is SGHTA and CDR2 is FQGNSA.